Below, 26 T cell receptor beta chains from the same sample are listed, as sequenced in a study of molecular identifiers for immune sequencing clone quantification. TCRdb used MiXCR to reprocess the PCR reads, holding one entry per CDR3 protein. The table has fewer than 350,000 distinct CDR3 sequences, about 20% seen once; the top ten hold approximately 0.8%. The sample taken for sequencing was naive CD8+ T cells from blood, with Jurkat cell RNA spiked in. Noted subset: FACS-sorted CD8+CD4-CCR7+CD45RA+ naive T cells. The receptors originated from a human donor in good health. Some libraries in this study had Jurkat cell RNA spiked in.

Remarks on this clonotype: With a much larger clone just one base away, this may be a read error. The rearrangement joins TRBV20-1 to TRBJ1-5; D is ambiguous. The V gene's germline CDR1 is DFQATT and CDR2 SNEGSKA (reference sequence). This CDR3 spans 13 amino acids. CDR3 region: CGARIGVNQPQHF. The CDR3 region has the DNA TGCGGTGCTAGGATCGGGGTCAATCAGCCCCAGCATTTT.

This clonotype was seen ten or more times. The chain joins TRBV6-5 to TRBJ1-4, with TRBD1 matching over 9 bases. Germline CDR1 and CDR2: MNHEY and SVGAGI. Trimming at V came to 5 bases and at J to 6 bases, leaving 10 bases not matched to a gene. This CDR3 is 16 amino acids long. The CDR3 coding sequence is TGTGCCAGCAGTCGGGGGGCGGGACAGGGTTATGAAAAACTGTTTTTT. This translates into CASSRGAGQGYEKLFF.

This clonotype was recorded at least ten times. This sequence joins TRBV7-9 and TRBJ1-1, with a possible D match to TRBD1 (5 bases). With 0 bases removed from V and 5 bases from J, the gap between germline ends came to 13 bases. Germline lookup yields CDR1 SEHNR and CDR2 FQNEAQ (reference sequence). The CDR3 totals 15 residues. The CDR3, as DNA: TGTGCCAGCAGCTTAGCGCAAGGGGCCGGGACTGAAGCTTTCTTT. Protein sequence: CASSLAQGAGTEAFF.

As to this clonotype: A much larger clone lies a single base off, so this may be a read error. This sequence joins TRBV6-1 and TRBJ1-5; D may be TRBD1 (5 bases). Trimming removed 4 bases at V and 4 bases at J, with 17 bases between. CDR1 MNHNS and CDR2 SASEGT come from the germline V gene. This CDR3 has 16 residues. CDR3 protein: CASSGAWEGINQPQHF. Written as DNA, the CDR3 is TGTGCCAGCAGTGGTGCCTGGGAGGGGATAAATCAGCCCCAGCATTTT.

At least ten counts were recorded for this clonotype. The rearrangement uses TRBV12-3 or TRBV12-4 and TRBJ2-2, with 11 bases fitting TRBD1. With V trimmed by 8 bases and J by 7 bases, 15 bases remained unmatched. This CDR3 is 17 amino acids long. The CDR3 loop reads CASLLLRDRGFSGELFF. The CDR3 region has the DNA TGTGCCAGCCTCCTCCTCCGGGACAGGGGGTTCAGCGGGGAGCTGTTTTTT.

This clonotype appeared many times. The V and J genes are TRBV7-9 and TRBJ2-2; 7 bases are shared with TRBD2. The CDR3 spans 14 residues. Germline loops: CDR1 SEHNR, CDR2 FQNEAQ (reference sequence). V lost 6 bases and J lost 8; bases outside the gene matches: 9. The CDR3 loop reads CASSWDYRAGELFF. The CDR3 DNA is TGTGCCAGCAGTTGGGACTATCGAGCAGGGGAGCTGTTTTTT.

This chain connects TRBV4-1 to TRBJ1-4, with 11 nucleotides matching TRBD1. The CDR3 sequence is 15 residues long. Germline CDR1 is MGHRA and CDR2 is YSYEKL. V was clipped by 3 bases and J by 6 bases; unmatched bases: 3. CDR3 sequence (DNA): TGCGCCAGCAGCCAGAGGACAGGGGGCGATGAAAAACTGTTTTTT. Amino acid sequence: CASSQRTGGDEKLFF.

This clonotype came up many times. The chain couples TRBV6-5 to TRBJ2-3; 9 bases agree with TRBD2. Germline loops: CDR1 MNHEY, CDR2 SVGAGI. The CDR3 spans 16 residues. The trim removed 0 bases at V and 5 bases at J, leaving 6 bases unmatched. The CDR3 loop is CASSYSPSGGRDTQYF. In DNA form, the CDR3 reads TGTGCCAGCAGTTACTCTCCCAGCGGGGGGCGAGATACGCAGTATTTT.

This clonotype was picked up many times. The CDR3 DNA is TGCAGCGTTGAAGGGGTTAATAGCAACACCGGGGAGCTGTTTTTT. It encodes CSVEGVNSNTGELFF. The chain couples TRBV29-1 to TRBJ2-2; D remains unclear. The length of the CDR3 is 15 residues. CDR1 is SQVTM, CDR2 ANQGSEA, per germline. V lost 1 base to trimming and J lost 2 bases, with 11 bases between them.

This clonotype showed up just a few times. The junction does not match germline at one end; this may be a read error. The chain uses TRBV7-7 and TRBJ2-5; 7 nucleotides match TRBD1. The CDR3 has 16 residues. Germline V gives CDR1 SSHAT, CDR2 FNYEAQ (reference sequence). CDR3 loop: CASRKGGQNAQETQYF. DNA of the CDR3: TGTGCTAGCAGAAAAGGGGGACAGAACGCCCAAGAGACCCAGTACTTC.

This clonotype was found many times. The chain couples TRBV6-5 to TRBJ2-3, with 8 positions matching TRBD2. Unmatched junction bases numbered 12, after V lost 5 bases and J lost 5 bases. Per germline, CDR1 MNHEY and CDR2 SVGAGI. The CDR3 runs 16 residues. CDR3 bases: TGTGCCAGCAGTCCCCGGTCGGGACTAGGTGTAGATACGCAGTATTTT. Translation: CASSPRSGLGVDTQYF.

There are many counts of this clonotype. The rearrangement uses TRBV4-1 and TRBJ1-2; D possibly corresponds to TRBD1 (6 bases). Germline CDR1 MGHRA, CDR2 YSYEKL. V gave up 4 bases and J gave up 4 bases, with 16 bases separating them. The CDR3 covers 15 residues. The CDR3 DNA is TGCGCCAGCAGCCGAGATCCGGGACAAAGCTATGGCTACACCTTC. It is translated as CASSRDPGQSYGYTF.

This clonotype showed up just a few times. The genes are TRBV6-5 and TRBJ2-2, with 10 positions matching TRBD1. With 7 bases clipped from V and 3 bases from J, the junction kept 5 bases outside the gene matches. The CDR3 sequence is 15 residues long. CDR1 is MNHEY, CDR2 SVGAGI, per germline. CDR3 region: CASTEDRGHTGELFF. DNA of the CDR3: TGTGCCAGCACCGAAGACAGGGGGCACACCGGGGAGCTGTTTTTT.

This clonotype occurred many times. This CDR3 reads CASSVAVASTDTQYF. The CDR3 DNA reads as TGTGCCAGCAGCGTCGCGGTTGCTAGCACAGATACGCAGTATTTT. The chain is built from TRBV9 and TRBJ2-3; no reliable D call. CDR1 SGDLS and CDR2 YYNGEE come from the germline V gene. V was shortened by 2 bases and J by 0 bases, with 10 bases between the two germline ends. This CDR3 is 15 amino acids long.

This clonotype was picked up many times. The chain uses TRBV9 and TRBJ2-3, with unresolved D. The CDR3 has 13 residues. CDR1 and CDR2 from the germline V gene are SGDLS and YYNGEE. Trimming pared 3 bases from V and 1 base from J, leaving 6 bases between. The DNA for the CDR3 is TGTGCCAGCAGCGGACTTGGCACAGATACGCAGTATTTT. The encoded protein is CASSGLGTDTQYF.

This clonotype was seen more than once but under ten times. The CDR3 loop is CASSTLSGYYEQYF. Written as DNA, the CDR3 is TGTGCCAGCAGTACACTCAGCGGATACTACGAGCAGTACTTC. This sequence joins TRBV27 and TRBJ2-7; maybe TRBD2 (5 bases). Germline CDR1 and CDR2: MNHEY and SMNVEV (reference sequence). The CDR3 is made up of 14 amino acids. Trimming removed 5 bases from V and 3 bases from J, with 14 bases in between.

For this clonotype: A read error may explain this, as a much larger clone is one base away. The J gene is TRBJ2-4, the V gene TRBV27; D possibly corresponds to TRBD2 (6 bases). The germline V gene encodes CDR1 MNHEY and CDR2 SMNVEV (reference sequence). The V and J ends lost 5 bases and 6 bases respectively, with 17 bases between them. The CDR3 has 15 residues. The DNA of the CDR3 is TGTGCCAGCAGTCCGCGGGAAGGTCAGCTAAACATTCAGTACTTC. It is translated as CASSPREGQLNIQYF.

The table lists this clonotype with a count of one. A single base separates this from a much larger clone, so it may be a read error. This chain uses TRBV5-3 with TRBJ2-3; a possible D gene is TRBD2 (6 bases). TRBV5-3 is flagged as an ORF with uncertain function. CDR3 length equals 15 residues. The CDR3 loop reads CASSLEGRRTDTRYF. As DNA, the CDR3 is TGTGCCAGCAGCTTGGAGGGACGCCGCACAGATACGCGGTATTTT.

V gene TRBV27 combines with J gene TRBJ2-7; D could derive from TRBD1 or TRBD2 (5 bases each). The CDR3 covers 15 residues. Germline V gene lookup returns CDR1 MNHEY and CDR2 SMNVEV (reference sequence). V was cut by 2 bases and J by 3 bases, with 14 bases left in between. The CDR3 DNA follows: TGTGCCAGCAGTTTAGAGGGGACCCCTTACTACGAGCAGTACTTC. It encodes CASSLEGTPYYEQYF.

This chain connects TRBV7-2 to TRBJ2-7; the D is unclear. Germline V gene sequence: CDR1 SGHTA, CDR2 FQGNSA. Trimming shortened V by 6 bases and J by 0 bases, and 9 bases separated the two germline ends. CDR3 length: 13 residues. DNA for the CDR3: TGTGCCAGCAGGTCGGCGAGCTCCTACGAGCAGTACTTC. Protein: CASRSASSYEQYF.

This clonotype was seen ten or more times. This chain links TRBV6-5 with TRBJ1-5; 7 nucleotides agree with TRBD1. V shed 6 bases, J shed 3 bases, and the junction held 5 bases outside the gene matches. The germline gives CDR1 MNHEY, CDR2 SVGAGI. The CDR3 sequence is 14 residues long. CDR3 bases: TGTGCCAGCAGGCAGACAGGGAACAATCAGCCCCAGCATTTT. It yields the protein CASRQTGNNQPQHF.

Note on this clonotype: A much larger clone differs from this one at a single base, so this may be a read error. V gene TRBV5-6 combines with J gene TRBJ2-5; D is unresolved. CDR1 and CDR2 from the germline V gene are SGHDT and YYEEEE. The CDR3 spans 12 residues. CDR3 amino acids: CASGLSEETQYF. In DNA form, the CDR3 reads TGTGCCAGCGGCTTGAGCGAAGAGACCCAGTACTTC. The full variable domain, in which reference TRBV5-6 and TRBJ2-5 provide the parts outside the CDR3, is DAGVTQSPTHLIKTRGQQVTLRCSPKSGHDTVSWYQQALGQGPQFIFQYYEEEERQRGNFPDRFSGHQFPNYSSELNVNALLLGDSALYLCASGLSEETQYFGPGTRLLVL.

This clonotype was counted between two and nine times. V gene TRBV6-1 combines with J gene TRBJ2-7; 10 nucleotides match TRBD1. The germline gives CDR1 MNHNS, CDR2 SASEGT. The CDR3 extends over 15 amino acids. The ends lost 7 bases at V and 2 bases at J; junction bases unmatched: 8. The CDR3 nucleotides are TGTGCCAGCACCATGGGACAGGGGAGTGCCTACGAGCAGTACTTC. This translates into CASTMGQGSAYEQYF.

This clonotype was seen ten or more times. This rearrangement joins TRBV7-2 to TRBJ2-1, with TRBD2 matching over 9 bases. This CDR3 region has 15 residues. With 1 base clipped from V and 7 bases from J, the junction kept 5 bases outside the gene matches. From germline, CDR1 is SGHTA and CDR2 FQGNSA. CDR3: CASSLEVAGENEQFF. The CDR3 DNA reads as TGTGCCAGCAGCTTAGAGGTAGCGGGAGAAAATGAGCAGTTCTTC.

Details on this clonotype: This may arise from a read error, as a much more abundant clone is one base away. V and J are TRBV7-6 and TRBJ2-3; maybe TRBD1 (7 bases). Per germline, CDR1 SGHVS and CDR2 FNYEAQ. The CDR3 contains 15 residues. Trimming cost V 5 bases and J 4 bases, with 16 bases left between them. The CDR3: CASSDPGDSADTQYF. In DNA form, the CDR3 reads TGTGCCAGCAGCGACCCGGGGGACAGCGCAGATACGCAGTATTTT.

Details on this clonotype: Possible read error: a much larger clone is one base away. The chain has TRBV5-3 and TRBJ1-1, with 10 bases aligning to TRBD1. TRBV5-3 is labeled an ORF, and its function is uncertain. The CDR3 sequence is 17 residues long. The trim removed 8 bases at V and 4 bases at J, leaving 17 bases unmatched. Here the CDR3 DNA reads TGTGCCAGCAGTCGCGCTTTAGGGACAGGGGACGGCACTGAAGCTTTCTTT. Its translation is CASSRALGTGDGTEAFF.